This T cell receptor beta chain stems from a study of cytomegalovirus exposure and HLA in healthy donors. General study results and limits: Trimming of TCR beta V- and J-genes showed a link, identified in a later analysis, to a missense DCLRE1C variant.

Donors were nominally healthy when sampled, though unrecorded immune exposures were likely. Germline V CDR1 and CDR2: MNHNS, SASEGT. This CDR3 contains 14 residues. V was clipped by 7 bases and J by 4 bases, with 16 bases between them. For this clone: The antigen remains unidentified.

It was with 60 Vbeta and 13 Jbeta primers that the PCR ran. Libraries were prepared by immunoSEQ multiplex PCR; TCRdb keeps only in-frame clonotypes and omits some of them. This table holds some 150,000 clones, 76% found once. Sequenced sample: PBMCs. The chain uses TRBV6-1 and TRBJ1-1; the D gene is possibly TRBD1 (6 bases). The sequence came from a woman in her forties in good health and CMV-seronegative. CDR3 region: CASKQRTAATEAFF. CDR3 nucleotides: TGTGCCAGCAAACAGAGGACAGCGGCCACTGAAGCTTTCTTT.